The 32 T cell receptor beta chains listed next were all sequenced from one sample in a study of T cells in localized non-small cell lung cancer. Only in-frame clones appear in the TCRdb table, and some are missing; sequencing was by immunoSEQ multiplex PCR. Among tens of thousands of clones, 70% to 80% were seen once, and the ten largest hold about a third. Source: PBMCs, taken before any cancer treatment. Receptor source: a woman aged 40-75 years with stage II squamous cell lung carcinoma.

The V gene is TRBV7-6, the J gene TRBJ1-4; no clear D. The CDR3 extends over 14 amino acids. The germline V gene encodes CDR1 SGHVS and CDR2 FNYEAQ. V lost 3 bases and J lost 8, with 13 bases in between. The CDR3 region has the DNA TGTGCCAGCAGCTTGGGAAGGGCTTGGGAAAAACTGTTTTTT. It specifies CASSLGRAWEKLFF.

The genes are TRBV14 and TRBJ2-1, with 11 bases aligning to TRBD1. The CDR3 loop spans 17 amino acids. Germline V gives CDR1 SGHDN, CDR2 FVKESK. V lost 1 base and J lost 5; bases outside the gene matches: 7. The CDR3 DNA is TGTGCCAGCAGCCAAGTGTCCGGACAGGGGGCTGACAATGAGCAGTTCTTC. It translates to CASSQVSGQGADNEQFF.

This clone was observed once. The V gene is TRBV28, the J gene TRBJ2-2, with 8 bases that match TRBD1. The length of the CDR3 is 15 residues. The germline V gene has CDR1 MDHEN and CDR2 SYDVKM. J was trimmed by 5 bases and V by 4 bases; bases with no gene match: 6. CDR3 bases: TGTGCCAGCAGTTATGGACAGGGTGTGACCGGGGAGCTGTTTTTT. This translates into CASSYGQGVTGELFF.

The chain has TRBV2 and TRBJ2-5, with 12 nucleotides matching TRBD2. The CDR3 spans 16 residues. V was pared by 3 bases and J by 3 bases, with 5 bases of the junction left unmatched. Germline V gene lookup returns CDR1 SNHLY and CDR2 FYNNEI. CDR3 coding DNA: TGTGCCAGCAGTGACGGACTAGCGGGGACCGAAGAGACCCAGTACTTC. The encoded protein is CASSDGLAGTEETQYF.

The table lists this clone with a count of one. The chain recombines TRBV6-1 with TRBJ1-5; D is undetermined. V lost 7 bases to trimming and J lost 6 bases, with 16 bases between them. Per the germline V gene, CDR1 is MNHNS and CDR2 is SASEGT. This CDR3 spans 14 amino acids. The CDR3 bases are TGTGCCAGCATGAGGGCGGGAGATACTCAGCCCCAGCATTTT. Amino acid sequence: CASMRAGDTQPQHF.

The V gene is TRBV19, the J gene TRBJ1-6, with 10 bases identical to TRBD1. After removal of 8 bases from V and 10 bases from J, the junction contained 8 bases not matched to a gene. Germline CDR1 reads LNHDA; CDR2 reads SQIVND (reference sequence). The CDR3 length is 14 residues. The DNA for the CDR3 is TGTGCCAGTGGGCAGACAGGGGGCCAATCACCCCTCCACTTT. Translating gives CASGQTGGQSPLHF.

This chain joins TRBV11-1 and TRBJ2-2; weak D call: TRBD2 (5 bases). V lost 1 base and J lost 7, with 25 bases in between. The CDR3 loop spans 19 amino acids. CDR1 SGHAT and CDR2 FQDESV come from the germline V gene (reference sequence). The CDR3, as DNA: TGTGCCAGCAGCTTAGAAGGGAGCATTGGGAGCCCCACGGGCGGGGAGCTGTTTTTT. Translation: CASSLEGSIGSPTGGELFF.

The CDR3 bases are TGTGCCACCAGCAGGGGACAGGGGGACGAAAAACTGTTTTTT. Translated: CATSRGQGDEKLFF. The chain combines TRBV15 with TRBJ1-4; 11 nucleotides agree with TRBD1. The CDR3 length is 14 residues. Trimming removed 3 bases from V and 8 bases from J; junction bases left unmatched: 2. Per germline, CDR1 LNHNV and CDR2 YYDKDF (reference sequence).

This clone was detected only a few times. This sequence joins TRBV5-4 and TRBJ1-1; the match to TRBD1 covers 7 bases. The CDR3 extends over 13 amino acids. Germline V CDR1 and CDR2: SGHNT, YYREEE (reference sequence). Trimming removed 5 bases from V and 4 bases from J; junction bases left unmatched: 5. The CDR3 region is CASRYDRVTEAFF. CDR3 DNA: TGTGCCAGCAGATACGACAGGGTCACTGAAGCTTTCTTT. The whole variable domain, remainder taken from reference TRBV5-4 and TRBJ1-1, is ETGVTQSPTHLIKTRGQQVTLRCSSQSGHNTVSWYQQALGQGPQFIFQYYREEENGRGNFPPRFSGLQFPNYSSELNVNALELDDSALYLCASRYDRVTEAFFGQGTRLTVV.

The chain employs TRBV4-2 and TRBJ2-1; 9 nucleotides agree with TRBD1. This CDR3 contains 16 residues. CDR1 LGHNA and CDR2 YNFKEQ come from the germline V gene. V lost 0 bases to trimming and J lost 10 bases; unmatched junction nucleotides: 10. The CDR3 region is CASSQDWDRESGEQFF. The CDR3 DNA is TGTGCCAGCAGCCAAGATTGGGACAGGGAATCCGGGGAGCAGTTCTTC.

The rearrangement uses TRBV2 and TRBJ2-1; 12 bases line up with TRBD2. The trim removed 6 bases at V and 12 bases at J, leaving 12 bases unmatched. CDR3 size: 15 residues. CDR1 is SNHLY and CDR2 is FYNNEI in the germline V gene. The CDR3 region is CASSVGLAGSQGQFF. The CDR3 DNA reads TGTGCCAGCAGCGTTGGACTAGCGGGGAGCCAGGGGCAGTTCTTC. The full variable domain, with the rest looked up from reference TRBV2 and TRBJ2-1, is EPEVTQTPSHQVTQMGQEVILRCVPISNHLYFYWYRQILGQKVEFLVSFYNNEISEKSEIFDDQFSVERPDGSNFTLKIRSTKLEDSAMYFCASSVGLAGSQGQFFGPGTRLTVL.

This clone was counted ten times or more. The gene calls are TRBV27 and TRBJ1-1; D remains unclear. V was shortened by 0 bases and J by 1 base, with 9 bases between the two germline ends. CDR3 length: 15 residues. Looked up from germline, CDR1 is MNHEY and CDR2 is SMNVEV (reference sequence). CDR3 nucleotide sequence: TGTGCCAGCAGTTTATCGACGGGAGGGAACACTGAAGCTTTCTTT. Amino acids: CASSLSTGGNTEAFF.

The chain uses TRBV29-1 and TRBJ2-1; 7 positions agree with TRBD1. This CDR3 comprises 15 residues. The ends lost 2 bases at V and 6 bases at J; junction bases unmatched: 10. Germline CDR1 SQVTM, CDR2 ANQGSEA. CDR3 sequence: CSVEFQDRSSNEQFF. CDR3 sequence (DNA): TGCAGCGTTGAATTTCAGGACAGGAGTAGCAATGAGCAGTTCTTC.

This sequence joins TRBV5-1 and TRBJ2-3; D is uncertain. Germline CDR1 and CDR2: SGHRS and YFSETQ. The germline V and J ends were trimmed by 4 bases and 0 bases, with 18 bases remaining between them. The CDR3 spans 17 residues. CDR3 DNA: TGCGCCAGCAGCCCCACCCCAGCGAGCTCTAGCACAGATACGCAGTATTTT. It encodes CASSPTPASSSTDTQYF.

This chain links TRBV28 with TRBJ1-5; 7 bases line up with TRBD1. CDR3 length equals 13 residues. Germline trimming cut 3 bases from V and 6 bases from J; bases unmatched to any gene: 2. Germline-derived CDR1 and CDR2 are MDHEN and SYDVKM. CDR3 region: CASSLQGGQPQHF. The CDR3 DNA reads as TGTGCCAGCAGTTTGCAGGGGGGTCAGCCCCAGCATTTT. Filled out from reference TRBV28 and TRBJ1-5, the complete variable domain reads DVKVTQSSRYLVKRTGEKVFLECVQDMDHENMFWYRQDPGLGLRLIYFSYDVKMKEKGDIPEGYSVSREKKERFSLILESASTNQTSMYLCASSLQGGQPQHFGDGTRLSIL.

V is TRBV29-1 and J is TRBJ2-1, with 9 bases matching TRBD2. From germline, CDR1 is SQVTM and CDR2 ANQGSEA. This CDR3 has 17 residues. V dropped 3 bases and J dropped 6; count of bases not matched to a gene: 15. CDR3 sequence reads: CSVEGERGATSGNEQFF. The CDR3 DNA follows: TGCAGCGTTGAGGGGGAGCGGGGGGCGACTAGCGGCAATGAGCAGTTCTTC.

The CDR3 is CASSQEIAYYNEQFF. The CDR3 bases are TGCGCCAGCAGCCAGGAGATCGCCTATTACAATGAGCAGTTCTTC. The V and J genes are TRBV4-3 and TRBJ2-1; D unresolved. The CDR3 runs 15 residues. Germline CDR1 reads LGHNA; CDR2 reads YSLEER. V was cut by 3 bases and J by 4 bases, with 13 bases left in between.

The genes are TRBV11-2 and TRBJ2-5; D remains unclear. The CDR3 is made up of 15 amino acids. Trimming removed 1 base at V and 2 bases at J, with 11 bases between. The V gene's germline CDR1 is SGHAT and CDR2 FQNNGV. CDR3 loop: CASSLGVTGQETQYF. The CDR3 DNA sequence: TGTGCCAGCAGCTTAGGGGTTACCGGGCAAGAGACCCAGTACTTC.

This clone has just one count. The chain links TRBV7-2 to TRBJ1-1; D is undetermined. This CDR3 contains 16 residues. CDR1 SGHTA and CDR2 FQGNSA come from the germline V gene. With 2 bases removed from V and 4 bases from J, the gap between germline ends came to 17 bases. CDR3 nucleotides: TGTGCCAGCAGCTTAAATCCCCCGGGGTCTGGCACTGAAGCTTTCTTT. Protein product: CASSLNPPGSGTEAFF.

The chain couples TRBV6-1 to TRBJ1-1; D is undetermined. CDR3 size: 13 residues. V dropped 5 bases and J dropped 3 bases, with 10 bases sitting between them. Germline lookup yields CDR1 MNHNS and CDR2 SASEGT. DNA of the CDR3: TGTGCCAGCAGTCCCAGTGGGTACACTGAAGCTTTCTTT. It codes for CASSPSGYTEAFF.

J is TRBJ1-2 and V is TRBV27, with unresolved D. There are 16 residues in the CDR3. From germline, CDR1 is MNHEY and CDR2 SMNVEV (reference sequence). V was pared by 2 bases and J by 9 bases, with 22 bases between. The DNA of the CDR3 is TGTGCCAGCAGTTTAGTCCACCCATTTATGGTGAGATGCTACACCTTC. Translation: CASSLVHPFMVRCYTF.

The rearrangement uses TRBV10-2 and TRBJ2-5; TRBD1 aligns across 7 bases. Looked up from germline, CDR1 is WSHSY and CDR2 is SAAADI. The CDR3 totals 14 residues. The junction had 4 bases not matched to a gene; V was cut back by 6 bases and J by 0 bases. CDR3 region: CASRDRANQETQYF. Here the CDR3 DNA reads TGCGCCAGCAGAGACAGGGCCAACCAAGAGACCCAGTACTTC.

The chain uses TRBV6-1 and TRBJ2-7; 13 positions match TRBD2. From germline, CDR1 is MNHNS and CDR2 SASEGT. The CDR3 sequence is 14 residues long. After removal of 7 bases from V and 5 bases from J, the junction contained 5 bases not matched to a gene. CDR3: CASMGLAGSDEQYV. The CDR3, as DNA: TGTGCCAGCATGGGACTAGCGGGGTCCGACGAGCAGTACGTC.

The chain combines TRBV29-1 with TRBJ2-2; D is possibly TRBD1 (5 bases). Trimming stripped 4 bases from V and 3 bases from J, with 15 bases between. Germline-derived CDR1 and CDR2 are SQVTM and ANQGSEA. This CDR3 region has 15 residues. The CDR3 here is CSVAQGGSDTGELFF. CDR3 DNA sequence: TGCAGCGTTGCTCAGGGTGGGTCGGACACCGGGGAGCTGTTTTTT.

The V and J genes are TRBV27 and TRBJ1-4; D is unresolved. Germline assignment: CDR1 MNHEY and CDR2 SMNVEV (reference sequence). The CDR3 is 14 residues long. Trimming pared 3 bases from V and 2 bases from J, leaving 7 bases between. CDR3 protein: CASSFLGTNEKLFF. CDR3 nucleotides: TGTGCCAGCAGTTTTTTAGGGACTAATGAAAAACTGTTTTTT.

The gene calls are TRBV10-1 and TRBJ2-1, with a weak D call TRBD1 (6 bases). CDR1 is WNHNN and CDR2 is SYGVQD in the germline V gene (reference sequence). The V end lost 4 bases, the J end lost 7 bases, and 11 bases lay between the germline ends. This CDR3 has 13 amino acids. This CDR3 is CASSASQGNEQFF. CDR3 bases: TGCGCCAGCAGTGCGTCCCAGGGGAATGAGCAGTTCTTC.

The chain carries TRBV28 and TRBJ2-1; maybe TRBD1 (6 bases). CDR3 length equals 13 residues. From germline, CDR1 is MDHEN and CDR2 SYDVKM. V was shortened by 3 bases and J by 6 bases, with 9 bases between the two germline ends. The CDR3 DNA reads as TGTGCCAGCAGTTTGCAGGGGCCCAATGAGCAGTTCTTC. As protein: CASSLQGPNEQFF. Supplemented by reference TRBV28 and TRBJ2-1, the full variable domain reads DVKVTQSSRYLVKRTGEKVFLECVQDMDHENMFWYRQDPGLGLRLIYFSYDVKMKEKGDIPEGYSVSREKKERFSLILESASTNQTSMYLCASSLQGPNEQFFGPGTRLTVL.

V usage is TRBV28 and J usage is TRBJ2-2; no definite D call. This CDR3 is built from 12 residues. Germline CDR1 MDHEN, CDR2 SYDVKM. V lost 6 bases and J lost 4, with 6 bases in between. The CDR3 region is CASRLTTGELFF. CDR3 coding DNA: TGTGCCAGCAGACTAACCACCGGGGAGCTGTTTTTT.

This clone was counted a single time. The CDR3 spells CASSPTGLISYGYTF. CDR3 nucleotides: TGTGCCAGCAGCCCCACAGGGCTGATCTCCTATGGCTACACCTTC. The chain joins TRBV6-5 to TRBJ1-2; a weak D match, TRBD1 (6 bases). The CDR3 is 15 residues long. With 6 bases removed from V and 4 bases from J, the gap between germline ends came to 18 bases. The germline V gene encodes CDR1 MNHEY and CDR2 SVGAGI.

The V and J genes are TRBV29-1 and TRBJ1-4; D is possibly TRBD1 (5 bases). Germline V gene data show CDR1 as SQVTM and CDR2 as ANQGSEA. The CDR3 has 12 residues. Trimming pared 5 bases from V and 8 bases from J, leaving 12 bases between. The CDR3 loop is CSVSDGDEKLFF. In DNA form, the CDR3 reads TGCAGCGTTTCCGATGGGGACGAAAAACTGTTTTTT.

The CDR3: CASSQDVDQPQHF. The CDR3 coding sequence is TGCGCCAGCAGCCAAGATGTGGATCAGCCCCAGCATTTT. The chain links TRBV4-3 to TRBJ1-5; D remains unclear. Trimming cost V 0 bases and J 5 bases, with 5 bases left between them. Germline V gene lookup returns CDR1 LGHNA and CDR2 YSLEER. This CDR3 region has 13 residues.

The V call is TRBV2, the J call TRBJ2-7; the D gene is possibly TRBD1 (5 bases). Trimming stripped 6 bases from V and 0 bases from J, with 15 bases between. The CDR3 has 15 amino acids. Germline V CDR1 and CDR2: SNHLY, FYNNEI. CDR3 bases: TGTGCCAGCAGACTCCAGACAGTTTCCTCCTACGAGCAGTACTTC. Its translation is CASRLQTVSSYEQYF.